This T cell receptor beta chain was sequenced during a study of CD8 T cells in Susac syndrome. CD8+ and CD4+ T cells from blood underwent TCR beta sequencing. It was negative isolation that provided the CD8+ and CD4+ T cells, whereas TEMRA cells were enriched by FACS. An amount of RNA that ranged from 0.5 to 1 ug was reverse transcribed with random hexamers. The TCR beta CDR3 was amplified by immunoSEQ multiplex PCR across 54 Vbeta, 13 Jbeta. One entry per CDR3 protein results from TCRdb running MiXCR on the immunoSEQ multiplex PCR reads. This sample has approximately 120,000 distinct CDR3 sequences, with approximately 90% found just once. Germline V lookup: CDR1 SGHTA, CDR2 FQGNSA. With V trimmed by 5 bases and J by 3 bases, 11 bases remained unmatched. The CDR3 consists of 16 residues.

What was sequenced was CD8+ T cells from PBMCs. This receptor was obtained from a human donor in good health. J is TRBJ1-1 and V is TRBV7-2; 8 nucleotides line up with TRBD1. DNA of the CDR3: TGTGCCAGCAGCCCCCCCCGGACAGGGTCGGACACTGAAGCTTTCTTT. This encodes CASSPPRTGSDTEAFF. Full variable domain (missing parts from reference TRBV7-2 and TRBJ1-1): GAGVSQSPSNKVTEKGKDVELRCDPISGHTALYWYRQSLGQGLEFLIYFQGNSAPDKSGLPSDRFSAERTGGSVSTLTIQRTQQEDSAVYLCASSPPRTGSDTEAFFGQGTRLTVV.